Described below is a single TCR beta chain sequence and its context. Only one count was recorded for this clone. It lacks a known antigen. The sample holds no much larger clone one base away, and base qualities are not on file. The record originates from a study of blood T cell repertoires in COVID-19 (dated by TCRdb to 2020 to 2022). About the full investigation: Collaborator samples came from the United States, Italy and Spain and covered acute and convalescent phases of COVID-19. The material from the prospective study consisted of cDNA or gDNA derived from T cells, B-cell-depleted T cells, or PBMCs. Nearly every sample came with metadata listing a de-identified subject ID, COVID-19 status, age in years and sex. The repertoires were made available in a free public database intended to serve as a resource for research on the immune response to SARS-CoV-2. The samples were drawn from the first 160 participants of the ongoing ImmuneRACE study and from over a thousand subjects provided by 6 global collaborators. The dataset comprised deeply sampled blood TCRbeta repertoires from subjects exposed to, actively infected with, or recovered from COVID-19. Where available, HLA class I and class II types were taken from metadata supplied by the sample provider and were not determined by assay-based typing.

From the cysteine through the phenylalanine, the CDR3 covers 13 amino acids. Of the read, only the CDR3 DNA is kept; its 39 bases are in frame from base 1. The germline V gene (reference sequence) supplies CDR1 SGHNT and CDR2 YYREEE. The germline ends are 6 bases apart after V is trimmed by 0 bases and J by 5 bases. Broader findings and caveats from the paper: Clinical and demographic metadata were provided uncurated, with the amount varying by source and participant.

Whole blood was collected in K2EDTA tubes by collaborating institutions according to the institutions' own protocols. For TCRbeta analysis, collaborators shipped samples as frozen whole blood, isolated PBMCs, or DNA extracted from either of those sample types. TCRbeta CDR3 regions were amplified from genomic DNA by means of the immunoSEQ Assay, a bias-controlled multiplex PCR. Concerning the study's data processing: The number of nucleated cells in each sample was estimated from the amplification of reference gene primers within the assay. Sequence reads were collapsed and filtered to measure the absolute abundance of every unique TCRbeta CDR3 rearrangement. Productive Simpson clonality was computed per sample as the square root of Simpson's diversity index over productive rearrangements. TCRdb took this table from immuneACCESS and kept in-frame rearrangements with V and J called. Such tables lack part of the clones; where checked against another copy, unresolved V genes explain under half of the gap, and the rest is unexplained. V and J calls and clone size are given by that table; D and trimming were obtained from the DNA. The sample has roughly 140,000 clones on record, more than 85% of them singletons. About 5.8% of the sample goes to the ten largest clones.

The TCR sequence derives from a human donor in a cohort sampled during active COVID-19. The chain uses TRBV5-4 and TRBJ2-1; a weak D assignment points to TRBD1 (5 bases agree). The sequenced material came from peripheral blood. CDR3 loop: CASSLGTNNEQFF. In nucleotide form, the sequence is TGTGCCAGCAGCTTGGGGACAAACAATGAGCAGTTCTTC.